Presented here are 31 T cell receptor beta chains from one specimen sequenced in a study of CD8 T cells in Susac syndrome (dated by TCRdb to about 2019). Library construction relied on the immunoSEQ multiplex PCR assay. RNA was extracted using the RNeasy kit, and roughly 0.5 to 1 ug of the RNA was reverse transcribed with random hexamers. Starting from the raw public reads, TCRdb applied fastp trimming at Q25, assembled clones with MiXCR and retained in-frame beta chains. Here each entry gathers all rows of one CDR3 protein and keeps the most common genes and DNA. This sample lists some 170,000 distinct CDR3 sequences; about 95% were detected once. The top ten clones comprise 0.1% of the sample. The sequenced sample was CD4+ T cells from PBMCs. All receptors derive from a human donor in good health.

The gene calls are TRBV20-1 and TRBJ2-7; either TRBD1 or TRBD2 may supply D (5 bases each). Germline values: CDR1 DFQATT, CDR2 SNEGSKA (reference sequence). The V end was cut by 4 bases, the J end by 6 bases, with 16 bases between. The CDR3 has 13 residues. In DNA, the CDR3 is TGCAGTGCTACTAAGGGGTTGGGACGCGAGCAGTACTTC. As protein: CSATKGLGREQYF.

CDR3 coding DNA: TGTGCCAGCAGCTTAAGTCCGAACAGGGGGGCAACTCAGCCCCAGCATTTT. As protein: CASSLSPNRGATQPQHF. The chain carries TRBV7-2 and TRBJ1-5; 8 nucleotides line up with TRBD1. Germline V CDR1 and CDR2: SGHTA, FQGNSA. V trimming: 2 bases; J trimming: 6 bases; junction bases outside the gene matches: 12. CDR3 length: 17 residues.

The rearrangement uses TRBV7-6 and TRBJ2-7; D not resolved. CDR3 length equals 13 residues. Trimming removed 0 bases at V and 3 bases at J, with 6 bases between. The germline CDR1 and CDR2 sequences are SGHVS and FNYEAQ. The CDR3 protein is CASSLAGIYEQYF. DNA for the CDR3: TGTGCCAGCAGCTTAGCTGGGATCTACGAGCAGTACTTC.

CDR3 sequence (DNA): TGTGCCAGCAGTACACAGGGGGCGGGTAGAGATACGCAGTATTTT. It translates to CASSTQGAGRDTQYF. The rearrangement joins TRBV28 to TRBJ2-3; 9 bases align to TRBD1. From germline, CDR1 is MDHEN and CDR2 SYDVKM. J lost 5 bases, V lost 5 bases, and 8 bases had no gene match. The CDR3 contains 15 residues.

The chain uses TRBV7-3 and TRBJ2-1; D gene unclear. Germline loops: CDR1 SGHTA, CDR2 FQGTGA. Trimming took 5 bases from V and 13 from J, leaving 18 bases between them. CDR3 length: 13 residues. As DNA, the CDR3 is TGTGCCAGCAGCCCCAACCGGGCCTCTGATCAGTTCTTC. As protein: CASSPNRASDQFF.

The rearrangement links TRBV5-1 to TRBJ2-6; D gene uncertain. The CDR3 totals 14 residues. Germline lookup yields CDR1 SGHRS and CDR2 YFSETQ. Trimming stripped 3 bases from V and 0 bases from J, with 4 bases between. CDR3 in amino acids: CASSWDSGANVLTF. CDR3 in DNA: TGCGCCAGCAGCTGGGACTCTGGGGCCAACGTCCTGACTTTC.

A single count supports this clonotype. This chain uses TRBV3-1 with TRBJ2-2, with 9 bases fitting TRBD2. This CDR3 region has 16 residues. CDR1 LGHDT and CDR2 YNNKEL come from the germline V gene (reference sequence). Trimming removed 8 bases from V and 0 bases from J; junction bases left unmatched: 7. CDR3 in DNA: TGTGCCAGCCGCGGGACTAGCCCGTCGAACACCGGGGAGCTGTTTTTT. Protein sequence: CASRGTSPSNTGELFF.

V gene TRBV20-1 combines with J gene TRBJ1-2; tentatively, D is TRBD1 (5 bases). The CDR3 is 11 residues long. The germline V gene has CDR1 DFQATT and CDR2 SNEGSKA (reference sequence). The CDR3 nucleotides are TGCAATAGCTACAGCGGGGGAGGCTACACCTTC. It encodes CNSYSGGGYTF.

The gene calls are TRBV20-1 and TRBJ2-1; TRBD1 agrees at 7 bases. In germline, CDR1 is DFQATT, CDR2 SNEGSKA (reference sequence). The CDR3 is made up of 13 amino acids. V was clipped by 7 bases and J by 3 bases; unmatched bases: 6. The CDR3 protein is CSGTGAYYNEQFF. The CDR3 nucleotides read TGCAGTGGTACAGGGGCATACTACAATGAGCAGTTCTTC.

The rearrangement links TRBV29-1 to TRBJ2-1; TRBD2 aligns across 10 bases. The trim removed 8 bases at V and 6 bases at J, leaving 7 bases unmatched. This CDR3 has 13 residues. CDR1 is SQVTM, CDR2 ANQGSEA, per germline. CDR3 amino acids: CSFSGRAPNEQFF. In DNA form, the CDR3 reads TGCAGCTTCAGCGGGAGGGCCCCCAATGAGCAGTTCTTC.

For this clonotype: Sequence at one end of the junction differs from germline and may be a read error. This rearrangement joins TRBV24-1 to TRBJ2-1, with 8 positions matching TRBD2. The CDR3 is 14 residues long. Germline CDR1 KGHDR, CDR2 SFDVKD. Here the CDR3 DNA reads TGTGCCACCAGTGACCCGGGGGGGTACAATGAACAGTTCTTC. It specifies CATSDPGGYNEQFF.

This clonotype has just one count. The V and J genes are TRBV30 and TRBJ1-5, with D possibly being TRBD1 (6 bases). From germline, CDR1 is GTSNPN and CDR2 SVGIG (reference sequence). The CDR3 sequence is 14 residues long. Trimming stripped 4 bases from V and 0 bases from J, with 10 bases between. The CDR3 loop reads CAWTGTSSNQPQHF. CDR3 DNA sequence: TGTGCCTGGACCGGGACAAGTAGCAATCAGCCCCAGCATTTT.

The gene calls are TRBV7-2 and TRBJ1-2; 7 bases are shared with TRBD1. Unmatched junction bases numbered 5, after V lost 1 base and J lost 3 bases. CDR1 is SGHTA and CDR2 is FQGNSA in the germline V gene. The CDR3 is 15 residues long. CDR3 sequence reads: CASSLEGTAYYGYTF. The CDR3 DNA reads as TGTGCCAGCAGCTTAGAGGGGACAGCCTACTATGGCTACACCTTC.

The chain employs TRBV27 and TRBJ2-7, with 8 bases lining up with TRBD2. Germline CDR1 MNHEY, CDR2 SMNVEV (reference sequence). Unmatched junction bases numbered 12, after V lost 4 bases and J lost 1 base. The CDR3 loop spans 17 amino acids. CDR3 DNA: TGTGCCAGCAGTTCGTCCAAGGTACTAGCGGAGTCCTACGAGCAGTACTTC. This gives the protein CASSSSKVLAESYEQYF.

V usage is TRBV15 and J usage is TRBJ2-7, with 9 bases that match TRBD1. Germline values: CDR1 LNHNV, CDR2 YYDKDF (reference sequence). The CDR3 spans 14 residues. With 9 bases clipped from V and 1 base from J, the junction kept 7 bases outside the gene matches. CDR3 in amino acids: CATKPGQGSYEQYF. The CDR3 DNA follows: TGTGCCACGAAGCCGGGACAGGGATCCTACGAGCAGTACTTC. The whole variable domain, remainder taken from reference TRBV15 and TRBJ2-7, is DAMVIQNPRYQVTQFGKPVTLSCSQTLNHNVMYWYQQKSSQAPKLLFHYYDKDFNNEADTPDNFQSRRPNTSFCFLDIRSPGLGDTAMYLCATKPGQGSYEQYFGPGTRLTVT.

The rearrangement uses TRBV12-3 or TRBV12-4 and TRBJ1-5, with no clear D. CDR3 size: 13 residues. The V end lost 5 bases, the J end lost 6 bases, and 11 bases lay between the germline ends. The CDR3 reads CASSPYPRQPQHF. The CDR3 coding sequence is TGTGCCAGCAGTCCCTATCCTCGTCAGCCCCAGCATTTT.

This clonotype was picked up one time. The chain joins TRBV29-1 to TRBJ1-5; no clear D gene. Germline V gene sequence: CDR1 SQVTM, CDR2 ANQGSEA. V lost 5 bases, J lost 3 bases, and 11 bases lay in between. This CDR3 contains 13 residues. CDR3: CSVLLDPNQPQHF. CDR3 coding DNA: TGCAGCGTTCTTCTGGACCCCAATCAGCCCCAGCATTTT.

The V gene is TRBV6-1, the J gene TRBJ2-1, with 7 bases lining up with TRBD1. V trimming: 11 bases; J trimming: 4 bases; junction bases outside the gene matches: 11. Germline CDR1 reads MNHNS; CDR2 reads SASEGT. The CDR3 is 14 residues long. CDR3: CASGGRDRYNEQFF. For the CDR3, the DNA is TGTGCCTCTGGAGGTAGGGACAGATACAATGAGCAGTTCTTC.

This clonotype was found once. This chain links TRBV28 with TRBJ2-7; D is uncertain. The CDR3 extends over 13 amino acids. Between the trimmed V and J ends, which lost 5 bases and 6 bases, there was a span of 14 bases. Germline loops: CDR1 MDHEN, CDR2 SYDVKM. CDR3 DNA: TGTGCCAGCAGTCCCCCTAGGTGGCGCGAGCAGTACTTC. The encoded protein is CASSPPRWREQYF. Complete variable domain (other parts from reference TRBV28 and TRBJ2-7): DVKVTQSSRYLVKRTGEKVFLECVQDMDHENMFWYRQDPGLGLRLIYFSYDVKMKEKGDIPEGYSVSREKKERFSLILESASTNQTSMYLCASSPPRWREQYFGPGTRLTVT.

As DNA, the CDR3 is TGTGCCTGGAGTTCCGGGACAGGGGACACTGAAGCTTTCTTT. This encodes CAWSSGTGDTEAFF. The chain uses TRBV30 and TRBJ1-1, with 10 bases that match TRBD1. The trim removed 2 bases at V and 3 bases at J, leaving 3 bases unmatched. The CDR3 loop spans 14 amino acids. Germline V gene sequence: CDR1 GTSNPN, CDR2 SVGIG (reference sequence).

The V gene is TRBV7-9, the J gene TRBJ1-2; TRBD1 aligns across 7 bases. Per the germline V gene, CDR1 is SEHNR and CDR2 is FQNEAQ (reference sequence). V lost 3 bases and J lost 3; bases outside the gene matches: 1. This CDR3 region has 13 residues. CDR3 residues: CASSFDRDYGYTF. CDR3 nucleotide sequence: TGTGCCAGCAGCTTTGACAGGGACTATGGCTACACCTTC.

The chain is built from TRBV29-1 and TRBJ2-3; 9 bases are a match to TRBD2. Germline loops: CDR1 SQVTM, CDR2 ANQGSEA. V was pared by 4 bases and J by 2 bases, with 4 bases of the junction left unmatched. The CDR3 runs to 14 residues. The CDR3 loop is CSVGAGGYTDTQYF. CDR3 nucleotide sequence: TGCAGCGTTGGGGCGGGAGGGTACACAGATACGCAGTATTTT.

This CDR3 reads CSARTSEGGNQPQHF. The CDR3 DNA reads as TGCAGTGCTAGAACGTCCGAGGGGGGCAATCAGCCCCAGCATTTT. The chain carries TRBV20-1 and TRBJ1-5; D perhaps matches TRBD1 (6 bases). V was pared by 2 bases and J by 2 bases, with 13 bases between. Germline V gene data show CDR1 as DFQATT and CDR2 as SNEGSKA (reference sequence). The CDR3 runs 15 residues.

The gene calls are TRBV15 and TRBJ2-5, with D perhaps TRBD2 (5 bases). V gave up 1 base and J gave up 3 bases, with 18 bases separating them. CDR1 LNHNV and CDR2 YYDKDF come from the germline V gene (reference sequence). The CDR3 is made up of 17 amino acids. In DNA form, the CDR3 reads TGTGCCACCAGCAGAGGGGAAATGCTACGGGGTGAAGAGACCCAGTACTTC. Protein product: CATSRGEMLRGEETQYF.

The chain joins TRBV18 to TRBJ2-5; possible D gene TRBD2, 5 bases. The CDR3 totals 12 residues. V was cut by 8 bases and J by 2 bases, with 9 bases left in between. The germline gives CDR1 KGHSH, CDR2 LQKENI. In DNA, the CDR3 is TGTGCCAGCCAACGGGAACAAGAGACCCAGTACTTC. Amino acids: CASQREQETQYF.

With regard to this clonotype: Its ends do not fully match the called genes, so a read error is possible. The CDR3 here is CAWSVEYNEQLF. The CDR3 DNA is TGTGCCTGGAGTGTAGAGTACAATGAGCAGCTCTTC. The chain joins TRBV30 to TRBJ2-1; D not certain. Germline CDR1 and CDR2: GTSNPN and SVGIG (reference sequence). The CDR3 covers 12 residues.

This clonotype has just one count. V usage is TRBV30 and J usage is TRBJ2-5; TRBD1 agrees at 10 bases. Trimming cost V 5 bases and J 4 bases; bases outside gene matches: 4. The CDR3 is 13 residues long. In germline, CDR1 is GTSNPN, CDR2 SVGIG (reference sequence). CDR3 coding DNA: TGTGCCTGGGGGACAGGGGTTTCAGAGACCCAGTACTTC. Translated: CAWGTGVSETQYF.

This chain links TRBV25-1 with TRBJ2-1; 8 bases map to TRBD2. The CDR3 contains 13 residues. CDR1 is MGHDK, CDR2 SYGVNS, per germline. The ends lost 10 bases at V and 4 bases at J; junction bases unmatched: 6. DNA for the CDR3: TGTGCCACGACGCAGCGGGAGTACAATGAGCAGTTCTTC. Translated: CATTQREYNEQFF.

The rearrangement links TRBV4-3 to TRBJ1-2; no firm D call. Per germline, CDR1 LGHNA and CDR2 YSLEER. Deletions cut 0 bases from V and 0 bases from J, with 11 bases between. This CDR3 is 16 amino acids long. As DNA, the CDR3 is TGCGCCAGCAGCCAAGATCTTATGGGGACTAACTATGGCTACACCTTC. Translated: CASSQDLMGTNYGYTF.

Written as DNA, the CDR3 is TGTGCCAGCAGCCAACATGGACTAGCGGGAGTCAGTGAGCAGTTCTTC. Translating it yields CASSQHGLAGVSEQFF. The V and J genes are TRBV3-1 and TRBJ2-1, with TRBD2 matching over 13 bases. From germline, CDR1 is LGHDT and CDR2 YNNKEL (reference sequence). This CDR3 is 16 amino acids long. V lost 2 bases, J lost 9 bases, and 7 bases stayed unmatched.

The rearrangement uses TRBV20-1 and TRBJ2-1; 7 nucleotides agree with TRBD1. This CDR3 has 17 amino acids. The V gene's germline CDR1 is DFQATT and CDR2 SNEGSKA (reference sequence). V lost 2 bases, J lost 0 bases, and 10 bases stayed unmatched. The CDR3 protein is CSARPPWDSASYNEQFF. CDR3 DNA sequence: TGCAGTGCTAGACCCCCCTGGGACAGCGCCTCCTACAATGAGCAGTTCTTC.